The clone carrying this T cell receptor beta chain occurred many times. Its target is not known. TCRdb re-analysed the 5' RACE reads in MiXCR, keeping a single row per CDR3 protein. The table has 250,000 to 300,000 distinct CDR3 sequences, about 8.3% seen once. The record originates from a study of identical twins. General study results and limits: The more abundant beta clonotypes in cord blood had fewer insertions, and memory repertoires did not show this.

From germline, CDR1 is LGHDT and CDR2 YNNKEL (reference sequence). This CDR3 spans 15 amino acids. With 4 bases removed from V and 4 bases from J, the gap between germline ends came to 16 bases. This sample was also put to use in a study of yellow fever vaccine responses in identical twins.

The chain couples TRBV3-1 to TRBJ1-1, with D possibly TRBD1 on 5 matching bases. What was sequenced was CD8+ T cells sorted from blood. This clonotype was sampled from a woman between 18 and 30 years old in good health. The CDR3 reads CASSRSLGGSTEAFF. The CDR3 nucleotides are TGTGCCAGCAGCCGCTCGCTGGGGGGGTCCACTGAAGCTTTCTTT.